This T cell receptor (beta chain) derives from a study of vaccination and CD4 T cells after COVID-19 (dated by TCRdb to between 2021 and 2022). For the wider study: Convalescent patients had a positive SARS-CoV-2 result on nasal swab PCR, and of these patients, several had mild disease and one had severe disease. The convalescent cohort comprised six males and four females, including two Hispanic individuals, seven Caucasians, two Asians and one multiracial person. Two doses of either the Pfizer-BioNTech BNT162b2 vaccine (n=8) or the Moderna mRNA-1273 vaccine (n=2) were administered to participants. Post-COVID blood samples from convalescent patients were collected a median of around 100 days after diagnosis, with a range of 35 to 161 days. The time from the second vaccine dose to post-vaccine blood sampling had a median of roughly 79 days and ranged from about 12 to 241 days. For stimulating the cultures, overlapping spike peptide pools were used, derived from SARS-CoV-2 as well as from the common cold coronaviruses HCoV-NL63, HCoV-OC43 and HCoV-229E. Control cultures received a CEFX viral epitope pool as the positive control, an HIV-1 Nef peptide pool as the negative control, or no peptide. In more than eight COVID-19 convalescent patients and a few infection-naive healthy vaccine recipients, researchers compared the spike-specific CD4+ TCR repertoire from before mRNA vaccination with the repertoire from after. Points the paper makes about the study in general: Although the median number of SARS-CoV-2-reactive clonotypes went up from around 20 after infection to 38 after vaccination, the increase was not significant. Among convalescent patients, a median about 90% of the SARS-CoV-2-reactive clones seen after vaccination appeared only after vaccination, which suggests priming specific to the vaccine. Nearly all vaccine-specific clones in convalescent patients (304 of 307) were mono-reactive for SARS-CoV-2 spike rather than cross-reactive with common cold coronaviruses. The study included relatively few convalescent patients and did not analyze early timepoints after natural infection.

Library method: PCR. At the Johns Hopkins FTIC core, DNA from the cultured CD4+ T cells underwent TCR sequencing with the Oncomine TCR Beta short-read assay. Genomic DNA was extracted from the cultured CD4+ T cells with the QIAamp micro DNA kit. Oncomine TCR Beta libraries made from cultured CD4+ T cells were pooled using unique dual indexes and sequenced on an Illumina iSeq 100. The study's processing was this. Non-productive sequences were removed, and CDR3s that did not start with C, did not end with F or W, or were shorter than 7 amino acids were discarded. Antigen-specific clonotypes were identified with the MANAFEST web application by comparing peptide-stimulated wells with reference and other culture wells. For a clone to be called positive, the clone needed an FDR below 0.05, an odds ratio above 5, and a productive frequency above 0.1% in at least two of three replicate wells. Cross-reactive clonotypes were defined as significantly expanded in both SARS-CoV-2 spike wells and at least one common cold coronavirus spike condition. Similarity between CDR3 sequences was evaluated in R version 3.6.1 using Levenshtein distances (stringdist) and unrooted phylogenetic trees (ape). The raw public reads went through TCRdb reprocessing: fastp at Q25, MiXCR clone calling, in-frame beta chains kept. Duplicate CDR3 protein sequences are folded into a single record with the most common DNA and genes. In this record, the V and J calls reflect TCRdb's handling and not the investigators' own analysis. The sample yields fewer than 20,000 distinct CDR3 sequences; less than 75% were counted once. Around a sixth of the sample rests with the top ten.

V is cut back by 2 bases and J by 2 bases, with 8 bases in the junction unmatched. From the germline V gene (reference sequence), CDR1 is DFQATT and CDR2 is SNEGSKA. The CDR3, from cysteine to phenylalanine, totals 18 residues. The CDR3 DNA has 54 bases and is translated from base 1. This clonotype has more than one count but fewer than ten. The antigen this receptor binds is unknown. No much larger clone exists at a distance of one base, and base qualities are not known. Interpreted using the paper, the treatment or condition label stands for: approximately nine-day PBMC culture with coronavirus spike peptide pools or control peptides (ViraFEST assay). To expand antigen-specific T cells with peptide pools and then pick out the expanded clonotypes through TCR sequencing, the study relied on the ViraFEST assay. The convalescent patients' positive SARS-CoV-2 PCR tests fell between March and December 2020, which was before the Alpha, Beta and Delta variants emerged in the United States. Each well held 2 million to 2.5 million PBMCs cultured with roughly 9.2 ug/ml peptide pools in IMDM containing 5% human AB serum and about 10 IU/ml IL-2. On days 3 and 7, half of the culture medium was replaced with fresh IL-2-containing medium. After around 11 days of culture, CD4+ T cells were isolated by negative selection using the EasySep CD4+ T cell isolation kit. Ficoll-Paque Plus gradient centrifugation was used to isolate PBMCs from whole blood, and the isolated PBMCs were then either used fresh or cryopreserved at -140C. In general, triplicate wells were set up for every culture condition.

The V gene is TRBV20-1 and the J gene is TRBJ2-1, with TRBD2 identical over 14 junction bases. This sequence originates from a human donor who had recovered from COVID-19. The sequenced sample was CD4+ T cells from blood, cultured in vitro. Here is the DNA: TGCAGTGCTAGATACCGGACTAGCGGGAGGATCACCTACAATGAGCAGTTCTTC. Its product reads: CSARYRTSGRITYNEQFF.